A selection of T cell receptor beta chains follows, all from one sample in a study of blood T cell repertoires in COVID-19. The data were produced by immunoSEQ multiplex PCR, yet TCRdb's version contains in-frame clones alone and is incomplete. The table has roughly 59,000 clones, about 72% seen once. Sequenced: peripheral blood. These receptor sequences come from an elderly man with acute or convalescent COVID-19. The CDR3 runs from the conserved cysteine through the conserved F or W. Each record gives: V gene, J gene, CDR3 protein.

>TRBV24-1|TRBJ1-1
CATSDLLQKVNTEAFF
>TRBV2|TRBJ2-5
CASNGQGTETQYF
>TRBV6-1|TRBJ2-7
CASSEGGTGSFYEQYF
>TRBV11-3|TRBJ2-1
CASSSGTSVGNEQFF
>TRBV2|TRBJ2-3
CATSPQGLAGVSSTDTQYF
>TRBV28|TRBJ2-7
CASGGGESSYEQYF
>TRBV6-6|TRBJ1-5
CASSHGGVNQPQHF
>TRBV3-1/TRBV3-2|TRBJ1-2
CASSQDDGYTF
>TRBV12-3/TRBV12-4|TRBJ1-2
CASSALRGYTF
>TRBV7-9|TRBJ2-5
CASSHGTGGRETQYF
>TRBV6-5|TRBJ1-1
CASSRKPGLHAEAFF
>TRBV5-4|TRBJ1-2
CASSIPSSSVNYGYTF
>TRBV7-2|TRBJ2-3
CASRRTSGGSDISTDTQYF
>TRBV7-6|TRBJ2-5
CASSVGGGETQYF
>TRBV18|TRBJ1-5
CASSQGRVGNQPQHF
>TRBV11-2|TRBJ2-6
CASWASGANVLTF
>TRBV5-1|TRBJ2-1
CASSLAVWSASSYNEQFF
>TRBV9|TRBJ2-5
CASSGTGGGQETQYF
>TRBV12-5|TRBJ1-5
CASGLGTGVQPQHF
>TRBV10-3|TRBJ1-5
CAISPGQGDNQPQHF
>TRBV12-3/TRBV12-4|TRBJ2-7
CASSQMETYEQYF
>TRBV6-1|TRBJ2-1
CASSEGRGPYNEQFF
>TRBV7-9|TRBJ2-2
CASSLIVNTGELFF
>TRBV9|TRBJ2-3
CASSSGQGSTLDTQYF
>TRBV7-2|TRBJ2-3
CASSLKAGGFGRTDTQYF
>TRBV5-6|TRBJ1-2
CASSLLADRGYGYTF
>TRBV5-1|TRBJ2-5
CASSLVPGDSETQYF
>TRBV7-9|TRBJ2-7
CASSSMRGQGRYEQYF
>TRBV20-1|TRBJ2-5
CSASQTVGETQYF